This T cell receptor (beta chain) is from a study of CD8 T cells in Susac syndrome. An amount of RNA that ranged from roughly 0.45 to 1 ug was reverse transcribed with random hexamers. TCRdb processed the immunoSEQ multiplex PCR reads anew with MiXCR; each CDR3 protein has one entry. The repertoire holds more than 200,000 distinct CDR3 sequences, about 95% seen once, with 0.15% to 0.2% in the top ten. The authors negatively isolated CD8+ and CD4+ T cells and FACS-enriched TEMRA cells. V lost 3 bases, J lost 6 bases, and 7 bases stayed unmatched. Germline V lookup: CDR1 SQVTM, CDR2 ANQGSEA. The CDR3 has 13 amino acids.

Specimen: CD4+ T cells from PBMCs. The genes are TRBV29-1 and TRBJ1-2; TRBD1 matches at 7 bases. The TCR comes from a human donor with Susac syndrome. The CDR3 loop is CSVERAGGDGYTF. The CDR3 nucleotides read TGCAGCGTTGAGCGGGCAGGGGGTGATGGCTACACCTTC.